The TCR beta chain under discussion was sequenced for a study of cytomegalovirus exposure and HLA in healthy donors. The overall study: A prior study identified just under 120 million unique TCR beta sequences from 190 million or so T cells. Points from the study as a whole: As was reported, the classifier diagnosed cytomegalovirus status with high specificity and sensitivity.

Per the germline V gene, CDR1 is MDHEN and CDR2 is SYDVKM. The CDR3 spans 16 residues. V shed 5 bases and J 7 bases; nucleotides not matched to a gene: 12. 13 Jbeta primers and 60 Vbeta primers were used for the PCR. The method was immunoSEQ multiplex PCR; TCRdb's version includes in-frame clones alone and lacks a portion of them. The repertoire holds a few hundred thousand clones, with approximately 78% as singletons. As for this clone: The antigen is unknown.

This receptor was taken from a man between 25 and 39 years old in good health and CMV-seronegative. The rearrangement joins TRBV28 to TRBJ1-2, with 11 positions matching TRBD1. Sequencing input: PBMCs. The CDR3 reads CASSRPGQGDFRGYTF. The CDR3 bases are TGTGCCAGCAGTCGACCGGGACAGGGGGATTTCCGTGGCTACACCTTC.